This T cell receptor beta chain was captured in a study of blood T cells in healthy people across ages. The CDR3 sequence is 13 residues long. The germline V gene has CDR1 LGHDT and CDR2 YNNKEL (reference sequence). V dropped 5 bases and J dropped 6 bases, with 14 bases sitting between them. Primed by a sample-barcoded 5' primer and a J-beta primer mix, a second PCR proceeded for about 7 to 11 cycles. In TCRdb, the 5' RACE reads were re-called with MiXCR into one record per CDR3 protein. Among roughly 1,500,000 distinct CDR3 sequences listed, approximately 38% were seen once. V is TRBV3-1 and J is TRBJ2-7; D perhaps matches TRBD1 (6 bases). The sequence was obtained from a woman aged 18 to 35 in good health. Sample: blood. The CDR3 DNA reads as TGTGCCAGCAGCACGACACAGGGAGCCGAGCAGTACTTC. It translates to CASSTTQGAEQYF.